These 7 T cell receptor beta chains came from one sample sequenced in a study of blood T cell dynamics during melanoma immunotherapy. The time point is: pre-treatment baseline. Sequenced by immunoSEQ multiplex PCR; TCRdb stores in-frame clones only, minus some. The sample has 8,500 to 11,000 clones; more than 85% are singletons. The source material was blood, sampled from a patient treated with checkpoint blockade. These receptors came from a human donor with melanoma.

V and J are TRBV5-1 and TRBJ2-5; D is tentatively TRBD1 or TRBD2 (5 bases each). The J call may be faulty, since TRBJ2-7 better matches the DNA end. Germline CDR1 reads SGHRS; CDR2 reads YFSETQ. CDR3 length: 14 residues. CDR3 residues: CASSSTGTAYEQYF. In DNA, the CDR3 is TGCGCCAGCAGCTCCACCGGGACGGCCTACGAGCAGTACTTC.

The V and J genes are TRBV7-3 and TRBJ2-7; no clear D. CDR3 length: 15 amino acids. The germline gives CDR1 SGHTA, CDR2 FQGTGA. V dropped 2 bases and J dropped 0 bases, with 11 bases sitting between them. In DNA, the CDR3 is TGTGCCAGCAGCTTATTCGTCGGGCGCTCCTACGAGCAGTACTTC. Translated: CASSLFVGRSYEQYF.

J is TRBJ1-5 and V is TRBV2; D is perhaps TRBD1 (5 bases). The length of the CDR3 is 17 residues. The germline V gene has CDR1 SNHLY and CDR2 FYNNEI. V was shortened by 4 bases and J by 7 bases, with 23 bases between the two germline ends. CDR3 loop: CASSAGGAVRAGQPQHF. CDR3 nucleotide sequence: TGTGCCAGCAGTGCAGGTGGGGCGGTCAGGGCAGGACAGCCCCAGCATTTT.

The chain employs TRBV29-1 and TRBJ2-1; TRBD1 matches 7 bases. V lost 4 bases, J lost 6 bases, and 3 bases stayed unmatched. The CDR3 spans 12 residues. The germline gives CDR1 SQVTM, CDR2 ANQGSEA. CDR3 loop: CSVGPGGNEQFF. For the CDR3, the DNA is TGCAGCGTTGGGCCAGGGGGCAATGAGCAGTTCTTC.

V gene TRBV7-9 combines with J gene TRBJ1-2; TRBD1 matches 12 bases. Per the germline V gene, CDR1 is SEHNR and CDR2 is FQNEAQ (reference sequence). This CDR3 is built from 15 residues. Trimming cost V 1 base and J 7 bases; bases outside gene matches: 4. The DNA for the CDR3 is TGTGCCAGCAGCTTAGTAGGGACAGGGGGCCGTGGCTACACCTTC. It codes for CASSLVGTGGRGYTF.

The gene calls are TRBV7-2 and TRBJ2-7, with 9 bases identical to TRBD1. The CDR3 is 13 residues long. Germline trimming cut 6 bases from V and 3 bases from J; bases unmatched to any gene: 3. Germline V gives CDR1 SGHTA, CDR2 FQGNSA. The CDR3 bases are TGTGCCAGCAGTAGACAGGGGGTCTACGAGCAGTACTTC. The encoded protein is CASSRQGVYEQYF.

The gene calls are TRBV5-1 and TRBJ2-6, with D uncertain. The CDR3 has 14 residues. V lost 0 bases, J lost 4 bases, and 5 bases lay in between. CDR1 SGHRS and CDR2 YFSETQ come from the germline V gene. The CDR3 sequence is CASSLVPGANVLTF. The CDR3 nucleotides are TGCGCCAGCAGCTTGGTTCCCGGGGCCAACGTCCTGACTTTC.